A selection of T cell receptor beta chains follows, all from one sample in a study of Tregs in tolerant kidney transplant recipients. Using immunoSEQ multiplex PCR, the repertoire was profiled, and TCRdb retains in-frame clones only, with some absent. The sample lists hundreds of thousands of clones; about four fifths were seen once. The specimen was CD4+ T cells from blood. Receptors originate from a human donor in good health. Each CDR3 is given with its conserved first and last residue.

V: TRBV7-2; J: TRBJ2-3; CDR3: CASSLAGTSTDTQYF
V: TRBV18; J: TRBJ2-5; CDR3: CASSPGGGSETQYF
V: TRBV5-1; J: TRBJ1-1; CDR3: CASSPQGTEAFF
V: TRBV14; J: TRBJ2-1; CDR3: CASNRETGASYNEQFF
V: TRBV6-1; J: TRBJ1-1; CDR3: CASRPGQSYTEAFF
V: TRBV6-1; J: TRBJ1-6; CDR3: CASSERGSPLHF
V: TRBV4-1; J: TRBJ1-2; CDR3: CASSQVGLDGYTF
V: TRBV18; J: TRBJ2-3; CDR3: CASSLTSGGLTDTQYF
V: TRBV11-2; J: TRBJ2-7; CDR3: CASSSDLIGGDEQYF
V: TRBV7-9; J: TRBJ2-1; CDR3: CASSLGETSGRKTEQFF
V: TRBV2; J: TRBJ2-5; CDR3: CASRGRDSQETQYF
V: TRBV18; J: TRBJ1-2; CDR3: CASSPTETYGYTF
V: TRBV6-5; J: TRBJ1-4; CDR3: CASSYSWTGVREKLFF
V: TRBV7-6; J: TRBJ2-2; CDR3: CASSPRLAGGAGELFF
V: TRBV11-2; J: TRBJ2-7; CDR3: CASSDGTGVKEQYF
V: TRBV5-1; J: TRBJ1-2; CDR3: CASRETGIYGYTF
V: TRBV6-1; J: TRBJ2-1; CDR3: CASSERLAVYGEQFF
V: TRBV5-1; J: TRBJ1-2; CDR3: CASSLVGQALQSNYGYTF
V: TRBV6-5; J: TRBJ1-1; CDR3: CASRSTGTTEAFF
V: TRBV5-6; J: TRBJ2-1; CDR3: CASSSLTSGSYNEQFF
V: TRBV6-5; J: TRBJ2-1; CDR3: CASSYLGPNNEQFF
V: TRBV5-1; J: TRBJ2-7; CDR3: CASSSTPSYEQYF
V: TRBV27; J: TRBJ2-4; CDR3: CASSFRRDGRNIQYF
V: TRBV27; J: TRBJ1-2; CDR3: CASSYAGNYGYTF
V: TRBV18; J: TRBJ2-3; CDR3: CASSPWRDTDTQYF
V: TRBV5-1; J: TRBJ2-7; CDR3: CASSLAGQLPNF
V: TRBV11-2; J: TRBJ2-6; CDR3: CASSSRDRGIGANVLTF
V: TRBV15; J: TRBJ2-7; CDR3: CATSRGGSMDEQYF
V: TRBV19; J: TRBJ2-7; CDR3: CASSRRQGAYEQYF
V: TRBV30; J: TRBJ2-7; CDR3: CAWNAKGLSYEQYF
V: TRBV7-2; J: TRBJ2-5; CDR3: CASRSSGTSGLQETQYF
V: TRBV7-3; J: TRBJ2-3; CDR3: CASSPYHTDTQYF
V: TRBV15; J: .; CDR3: CATSFNAGRGYEQYF
V: TRBV6-1; J: TRBJ1-1; CDR3: CASTAGGGGNTEAFF
V: TRBV5-4; J: TRBJ1-5; CDR3: CASSLGNQPQHF
V: TRBV19; J: TRBJ2-4; CDR3: CASSNAGGVAKNIQYF
V: TRBV27; J: TRBJ2-3; CDR3: CASSHYRTDTQYF
V: TRBV18; J: TRBJ1-4; CDR3: CASSPATNEKLFF
V: TRBV5-1; J: TRBJ1-1; CDR3: CASSFILGRNTEAFF
V: TRBV4-1; J: TRBJ2-7; CDR3: CASSQVSGTSIAYEQYF
V: TRBV5-1; J: TRBJ2-5; CDR3: CASSLGRDYETQYF
V: TRBV11-3; J: TRBJ2-1; CDR3: CASSPRGTSTRVAYNEQFF
V: TRBV12-5; J: TRBJ2-3; CDR3: CASGLGSGSTDTQYF
V: TRBV19; J: TRBJ1-1; CDR3: CASSIVGSTEAFF
V: TRBV7-2; J: TRBJ1-1; CDR3: CASGLGGGITEAFF
V: TRBV7-9; J: TRBJ2-2; CDR3: CASSSSGLAGVGDGELFF
V: TRBV30; J: TRBJ1-3; CDR3: CAWGTGNGNTIYF
V: TRBV21-1; J: TRBJ1-5; CDR3: CASSKLVGARQPQHF
V: TRBV2; J: TRBJ2-7; CDR3: CASSAQGGQYF
V: TRBV4-1; J: TRBJ2-5; CDR3: CASSQEAFQVGETQYF
V: TRBV5-5; J: TRBJ1-2; CDR3: CASSYIDRGEYGYTF
V: TRBV18; J: TRBJ2-1; CDR3: CASSPSQRIYNEQFF
V: TRBV11-3; J: TRBJ2-7; CDR3: CASSLESGSSYEQYF
V: TRBV6-1; J: TRBJ1-2; CDR3: CASINRVYGYTF
V: TRBV18; J: TRBJ2-3; CDR3: CASSLIAEGTDTQYF
V: TRBV15; J: TRBJ1-1; CDR3: CATSRDTGGVGAFF
V: TRBV27; J: TRBJ1-2; CDR3: CASSLSDRPNYGYTF